This is a list of T cell receptor beta chains from one sample in a study of cytomegalovirus exposure and HLA in healthy donors. Clones were read by immunoSEQ multiplex PCR, and TCRdb kept only the in-frame ones, dropping some. This table lists over 75,000 clones. The sequencing sample was made of PBMCs. The source is a girl aged 5-17 years in good health and CMV-seropositive. Both conserved end residues are part of each CDR3. A D gene is named only where the DNA matches it firmly.

j_call v_call cdr3_length d_call cdr3_nt cdr3_aa
TRBJ1-1 TRBV7-6 14 . TGTGCCAGCAGCTTAGCCGACAGGAACACTGAAGCTTTCTTT CASSLADRNTEAFF
TRBJ1-3 TRBV4-1 15 . TGCGCCAGCAGCCAACGCGCAGGGAACGGAAACACCATATATTTT CASSQRAGNGNTIYF
TRBJ1-1 TRBV6-5 15 . TGTGCCAGCAGTTACGGGGGGGGAGTCGTGACTGAAGCTTTCTTT CASSYGGGVVTEAFF
TRBJ2-5 TRBV9 16 TRBD1 TGTGCCAGCAGCGTAGGCCCAGGGACAGCAAAAGAGACCCAGTACTTC CASSVGPGTAKETQYF
TRBJ2-1 TRBV29-1 11 . TGCAGCGTTTCGAGTGACAATGAGCAGTTCTTC CSVSSDNEQFF
TRBJ1-2 TRBV7-2 17 TRBD1 TGTGCCAGCAGCTTACAGGGGACAGCCGTAGCTAACTATGGCTACACCTTC CASSLQGTAVANYGYTF
TRBJ2-7 TRBV6-1 15 TRBD2 TGTGCCAGCAGTTCCCGACTAGCGGGGGACTACGAGCAGTACTTC CASSSRLAGDYEQYF
TRBJ2-5 TRBV18 13 . TGTGCCAGCTCACCCTACGGAGGGGAGACCCAGTACTTC CASSPYGGETQYF
TRBJ1-4 TRBV18 15 TRBD1 TGTGCCAGCTCACCAGGGACAGGGAATAATGAAAAACTGTTTTTT CASSPGTGNNEKLFF
TRBJ2-3 TRBV6-6 16 TRBD1 TGTGCCAGCAGTTACAAGGGGACAGGGTTCACAGATACGCAGTATTTT CASSYKGTGFTDTQYF
TRBJ1-4 TRBV7-9 16 TRBD1 TGTGCCAGCAGCGACATCAAACAGGGGGCAAGAGAAAAACTGTTTTTT CASSDIKQGAREKLFF
TRBJ2-3 TRBV30 15 . TGTGCCGGGAGTTTGGAGGGATTCGGCACAGATAAGCAGTATTTT CAGSLEGFGTDKQYF
TRBJ2-1 TRBV12-5 15 TRBD2 TGTGCTAGTGGTCTCGGGACTAGCGGGGGGGAACCGCAGTTCTTC CASGLGTSGGEPQFF
TRBJ2-7 TRBV7-9 16 . TGTGCCAGCAGCTCGAACCTCCAAACAGGGAGCTACGAGCAGTACTTC CASSSNLQTGSYEQYF
TRBJ2-4 TRBV4-1 17 TRBD2 TGCGCCAGCAGCCCTTTGACTAGCGGGGTTTCCAAAAACATTCAGTACTTC CASSPLTSGVSKNIQYF
TRBJ2-7 TRBV9 14 TRBD1 TGTGCCAGCAACCCCGGGAAAGGGGGCCACGAGCAGTACTTC CASNPGKGGHEQYF
TRBJ1-2 TRBV11-2 16 . TGTGCCAGCAGCACGCTCGGACAGCAAGCTAACTATGGCTACACCTTC CASSTLGQQANYGYTF
TRBJ1-2 TRBV6-5 10 . TGTGCCAGCAGTCCCATGGGCTACACCTTC CASSPMGYTF
TRBJ1-2 TRBV7-9 15 TRBD1 TGTGCCAGCAGCGTCCTCGACAGGGGTGAACAGGGCTACACCTTC CASSVLDRGEQGYTF
TRBJ1-2 TRBV6-1 15 TRBD1 TGTGCCAGCAGTGCAATCGTGGACAGGGTGAGGGGCTACACCTTC CASSAIVDRVRGYTF
TRBJ1-2 TRBV6-1 14 TRBD1 TGTGCCAGCAACCGCCAGGGGGCGGAATATGGCTACACCTTC CASNRQGAEYGYTF
TRBJ1-6 TRBV28 13 . TGTGCCAGCAGCCGCCGGGGGAATTCACCCCTCCACTTT CASSRRGNSPLHF
TRBJ2-5 TRBV7-3 13 . TGTGCCAGCAGCCTAGTACTTCAAGAGACCCAGTACTTC CASSLVLQETQYF
TRBJ2-7 TRBV4-3 14 . TGCGCCAGCAGCCAAGATCAAACTGACTACGAGCAGTACTTC CASSQDQTDYEQYF
TRBJ2-2 TRBV18 14 . TGTGCCAGCTCACGCGCACAGGGAGCCGGGGAGCTGTTTTTT CASSRAQGAGELFF
TRBJ2-7 TRBV5-1 15 . TGCGCCAGCAGCTTGGAGCAGGGCAACCGCTACGAGCAGTACTTC CASSLEQGNRYEQYF
TRBJ2-3 TRBV7-3 15 . TGTGCCAGCAGCCCAAAAGAAGGACTCCCTTCGACGCAGTATTTT CASSPKEGLPSTQYF
TRBJ1-6 TRBV18 18 . TGTGCCAGCTCACCCAACCTCCCGGACAGTTTGGAAAATTCACCCCTCCACTTT CASSPNLPDSLENSPLHF
TRBJ2-7 TRBV19 14 . TGTGCCAGTAGCCCCAAGGGGGTGCTAGACGAGCAGTACTTC CASSPKGVLDEQYF
TRBJ1-5 TRBV5-6 16 . TGTGCCAGCAGCTTCGGGTCCGGGAGGGAAAATCAGCCCCAGCATTTT CASSFGSGRENQPQHF
TRBJ1-2 TRBV27 15 TRBD1 TGTGCCAGCAGTCCAAGGACAGGGGCAATGGATGGCTACACCTTC CASSPRTGAMDGYTF
TRBJ1-4 TRBV15 17 TRBD1 TGTGCCACCAGCAGGATCCCATTGGACAGGGTGGGTGAAAAACTGTTTTTT CATSRIPLDRVGEKLFF
TRBJ2-1 TRBV4-1 12 TRBD1 TGCGCCAGCCGGGACAGGGTTAATGAGCAGTTCTTC CASRDRVNEQFF
TRBJ2-5 TRBV18 16 . TGTGCCAGCTCACCACCAAACACAGCGGGCGAAGAGACCCAGTACTTC CASSPPNTAGEETQYF
TRBJ2-5 TRBV11-2 14 TRBD1 TGTGCCAGCAGCCCGGGACAGGATCAAGAGACCCAGTACTTC CASSPGQDQETQYF
TRBJ1-1 TRBV6-1 11 . TGTGCCAGCATCAACCCTATAGAAGCTTTCTTT CASINPIEAFF
TRBJ1-4 TRBV5-1 14 . TGCGCCAGCAGCTTAGGCGGCTTAAATGAAAAACTGTTTTTT CASSLGGLNEKLFF
TRBJ2-3 TRBV15 13 TRBD1 TGTGCCACCAGCTCCGGGACAGAAAATACGCAGTATTTT CATSSGTENTQYF
TRBJ2-1 TRBV7-8 15 TRBD1 TGTGCCAGCAGCCAGATGGTACAGGGGGAAGGTGAGCAGTTCTTC CASSQMVQGEGEQFF
TRBJ2-5 TRBV11-2 13 . TGTGCCAGCAGCTTAGATCCGGAAGAGACCCAGTACTTC CASSLDPEETQYF
TRBJ1-5 TRBV2 16 . TGTGCCAGCAGTGGAGGGACAAAATATAGCAATCAGCCCCAGCATTTT CASSGGTKYSNQPQHF
TRBJ2-5 TRBV5-1 20 . TGCGCCAGCAGCCCCATTTACAATACCCCGGGACACCCCAGCAGCGAGACCCAGTACTTC CASSPIYNTPGHPSSETQYF
TRBJ2-4 TRBV7-8 14 TRBD1 TGTGCCAGCAGCTTAGAGGGGGCTCTAAACATTCAGTACTTC CASSLEGALNIQYF
TRBJ1-2 TRBV29-1 12 . TGCAGCGTTGAGCAGGGCGACTATGGCTACACCTTC CSVEQGDYGYTF
TRBJ2-7 TRBV4-1 17 . TGCGCCAGCAGCCAAGAGAGGGGGGGGAGGAGCACCTACGAGCAGTACTTC CASSQERGGRSTYEQYF
TRBJ2-7 TRBV29-1 12 TRBD2 TGCAGCTCCTCGGCAATGGGGGGGGAGCAGTACTTC CSSSAMGGEQYF
TRBJ1-1 TRBV4-3 14 TRBD1 TGCGCCAGCGGCTATAGGACAGGGGAAACTGAAGCTTTCTTT CASGYRTGETEAFF
TRBJ2-7 TRBV6-1 14 TRBD2 TGTGCCAGCAGAGCCCGGGAGGGGAGTGGAGAGCAGTACTTC CASRAREGSGEQYF
TRBJ2-3 TRBV30 14 . TGTGCCTGGAGTGCGGCCAGGGGCACAGATACGCAGTATTTT CAWSAARGTDTQYF
TRBJ1-6 TRBV28 15 . TGTGCCAGCAGTTTAGGTCAGTTATATAATTCACCCCTCCACTTT CASSLGQLYNSPLHF
TRBJ1-1 TRBV5-1 16 TRBD1 TGCGCCAGCAGCTTGGGTGGACAGGGAATGAACACTGAAGCTTTCTTT CASSLGGQGMNTEAFF